This T cell receptor (beta chain) came from a study of shared clonotypes between healthy human individuals. Study-level information: Three plates were used per donor for CD4 naive, three for CD4 memory, two for CD8 naive and one for CD8 memory.

Deep-level running was used for the assay. The protocol was immunoSEQ multiplex PCR, while the TCRdb copy is restricted to in-frame clones and leaves out a portion. The sample lists about 2.3 million clones; under 95% were seen once. The TCR comes from a man younger than 30 in good health. Some clones in this sample may be carry-over from other donors' samples. Sequencing input: naive CD4+ T cells from PBMCs. Stated subset: CD45RA+ positively selected.

This CDR3 is CASSFRLAASTDTQYF. CDR3 DNA: TGTGCCAGCAGCTTCCGGCTAGCGGCCAGCACAGATACGCAGTATTTT. The V call is TRBV7-8, the J call TRBJ2-3; 7 nucleotides match TRBD2. CDR3 size: 16 residues. Looked up from germline, CDR1 is SGHVS and CDR2 is FQNEAQ. V lost 3 bases and J lost 0; bases outside the gene matches: 6.